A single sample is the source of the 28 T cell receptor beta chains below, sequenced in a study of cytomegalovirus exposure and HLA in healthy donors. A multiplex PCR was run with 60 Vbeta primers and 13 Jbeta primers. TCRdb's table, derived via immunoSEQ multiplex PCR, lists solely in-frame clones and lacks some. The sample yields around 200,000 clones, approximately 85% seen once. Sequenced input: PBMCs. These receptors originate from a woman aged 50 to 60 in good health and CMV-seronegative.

The DNA for the CDR3 is TGTGCCAGCTCGCACGAGGCCTACGAGCAGTACTTC. Amino acid sequence: CASSHEAYEQYF. This chain joins TRBV18 and TRBJ2-7; D ambiguous. The V end was cut by 6 bases, the J end by 2 bases, with 8 bases between. The CDR3 sequence is 12 residues long. From germline, CDR1 is KGHSH and CDR2 LQKENI. Together with reference TRBV18 and TRBJ2-7, the CDR3 gives the full variable domain: NAGVMQNPRHLVRRRGQEARLRCSPMKGHSHVYWYRQLPEEGLKFMVYLQKENIIDESGMPKERFSAEFPKEGPSILRIQQVVRGDSAAYFCASSHEAYEQYFGPGTRLTVT.

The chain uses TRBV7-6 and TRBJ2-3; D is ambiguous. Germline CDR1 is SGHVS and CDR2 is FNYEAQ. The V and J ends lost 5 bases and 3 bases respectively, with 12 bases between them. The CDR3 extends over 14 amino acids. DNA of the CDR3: TGTGCCAGCAGCCCCCTGCCTATTACAGATACGCAGTATTTT. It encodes CASSPLPITDTQYF.

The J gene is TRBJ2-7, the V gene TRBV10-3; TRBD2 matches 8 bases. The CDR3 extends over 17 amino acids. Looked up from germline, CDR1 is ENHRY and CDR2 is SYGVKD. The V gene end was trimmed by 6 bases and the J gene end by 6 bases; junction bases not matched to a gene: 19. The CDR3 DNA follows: TGTGCCATCAGCGATACGATTCCGGGGAGCGGGAGTACCGAGCAGTACTTC. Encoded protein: CAISDTIPGSGSTEQYF.

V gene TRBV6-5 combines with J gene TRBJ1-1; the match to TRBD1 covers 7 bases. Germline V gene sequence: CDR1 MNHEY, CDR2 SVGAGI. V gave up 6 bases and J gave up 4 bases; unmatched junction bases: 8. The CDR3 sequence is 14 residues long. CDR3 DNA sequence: TGTGCCAGCAGGTGGACAGGATCGGGCACTGAAGCTTTCTTT. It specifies CASRWTGSGTEAFF.

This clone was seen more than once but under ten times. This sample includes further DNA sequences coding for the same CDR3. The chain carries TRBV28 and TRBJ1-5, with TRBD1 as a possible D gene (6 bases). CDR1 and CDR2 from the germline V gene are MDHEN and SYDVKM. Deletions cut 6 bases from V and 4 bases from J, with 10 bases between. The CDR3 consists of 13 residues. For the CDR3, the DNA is TGTGCCAGCAGCCTGGACAGAAATCAGCCCCAGCATTTT. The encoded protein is CASSLDRNQPQHF.

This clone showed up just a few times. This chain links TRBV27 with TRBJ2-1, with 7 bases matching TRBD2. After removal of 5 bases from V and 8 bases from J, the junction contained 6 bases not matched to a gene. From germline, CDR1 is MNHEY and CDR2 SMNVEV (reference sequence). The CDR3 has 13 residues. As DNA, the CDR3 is TGTGCCAGCAGTGGACTAGGGAGGGATGAGCAGTTCTTC. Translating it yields CASSGLGRDEQFF.

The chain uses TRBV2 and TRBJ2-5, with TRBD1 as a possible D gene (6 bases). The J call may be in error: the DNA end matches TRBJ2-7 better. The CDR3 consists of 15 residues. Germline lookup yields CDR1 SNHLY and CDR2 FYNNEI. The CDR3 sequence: CASTQKGRGNYEQYF. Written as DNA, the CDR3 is TGTGCCAGCACCCAAAAGGGCAGGGGAAACTACGAGCAGTACTTC.

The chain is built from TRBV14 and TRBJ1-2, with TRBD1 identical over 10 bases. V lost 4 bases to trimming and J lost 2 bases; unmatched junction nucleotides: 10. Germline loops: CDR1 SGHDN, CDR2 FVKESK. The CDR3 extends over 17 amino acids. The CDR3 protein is CASSPPLRDRGNYGYTF. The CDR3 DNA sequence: TGTGCCAGCAGCCCGCCTCTGAGGGACAGGGGCAACTATGGCTACACCTTC.

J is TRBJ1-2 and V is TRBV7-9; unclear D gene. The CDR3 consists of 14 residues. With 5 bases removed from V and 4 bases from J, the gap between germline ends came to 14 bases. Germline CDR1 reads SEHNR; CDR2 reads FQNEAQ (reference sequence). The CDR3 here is CASSLSQNVYGYTF. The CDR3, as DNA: TGTGCCAGCAGCCTGTCTCAGAACGTCTATGGCTACACCTTC.

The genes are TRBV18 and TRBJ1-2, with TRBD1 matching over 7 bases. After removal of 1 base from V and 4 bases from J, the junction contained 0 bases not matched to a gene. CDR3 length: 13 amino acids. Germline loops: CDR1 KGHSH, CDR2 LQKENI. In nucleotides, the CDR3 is TGTGCCAGCTCACCACACAGGGGCTATGGCTACACCTTC. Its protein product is CASSPHRGYGYTF.

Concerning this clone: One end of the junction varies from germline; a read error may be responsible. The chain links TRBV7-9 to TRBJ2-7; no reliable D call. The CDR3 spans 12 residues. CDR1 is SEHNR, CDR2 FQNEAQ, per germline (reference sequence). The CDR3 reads CSSSLGYIEQYF. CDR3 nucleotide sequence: TGTTCCAGCAGCTTAGGTTATATCGAGCAGTACTTC.

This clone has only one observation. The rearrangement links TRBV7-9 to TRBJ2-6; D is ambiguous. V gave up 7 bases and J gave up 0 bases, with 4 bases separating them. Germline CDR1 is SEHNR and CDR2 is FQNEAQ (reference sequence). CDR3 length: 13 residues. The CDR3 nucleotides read TGTGCCAGCAAACACTCTGGGGCCAACGTCCTGACTTTC. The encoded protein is CASKHSGANVLTF. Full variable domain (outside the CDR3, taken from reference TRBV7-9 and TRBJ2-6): DTGVSQNPRHKITKRGQNVTFRCDPISEHNRLYWYRQTLGQGPEFLTYFQNEAQLEKSRLLSDRFSAERPKGSFSTLEIQRTEQGDSAMYLCASKHSGANVLTFGAGSRLTVL.

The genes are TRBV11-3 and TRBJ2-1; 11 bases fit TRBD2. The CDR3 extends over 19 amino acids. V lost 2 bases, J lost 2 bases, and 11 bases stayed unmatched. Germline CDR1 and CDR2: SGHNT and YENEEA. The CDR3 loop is CASSLNSRASGRTYNEQFF. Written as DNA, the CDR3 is TGTGCCAGCAGCTTAAACAGTCGGGCTAGCGGGAGGACCTACAATGAGCAGTTCTTC. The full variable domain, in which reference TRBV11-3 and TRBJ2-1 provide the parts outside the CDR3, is EAGVVQSPRYKIIEKKQPVAFWCNPISGHNTLYWYLQNLGQGPELLIRYENEEAVDDSQLPKDRFSAERLKGVDSTLKIQPAELGDSAVYLCASSLNSRASGRTYNEQFFGPGTRLTVL.

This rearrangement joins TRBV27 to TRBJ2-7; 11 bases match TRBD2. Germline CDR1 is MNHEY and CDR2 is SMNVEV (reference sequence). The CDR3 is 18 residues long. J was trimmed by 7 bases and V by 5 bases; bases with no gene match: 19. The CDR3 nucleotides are TGTGCCAGCAGTCCGCAGGTGGGACTAGCGGAGTCCCTGGGGGAGCAGTACTTC. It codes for CASSPQVGLAESLGEQYF.

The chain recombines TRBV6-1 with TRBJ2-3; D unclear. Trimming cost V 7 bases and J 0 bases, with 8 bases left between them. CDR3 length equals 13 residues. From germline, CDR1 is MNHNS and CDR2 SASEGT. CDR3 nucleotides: TGTGCCAGCATTATAGATAGCACAGATACGCAGTATTTT. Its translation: CASIIDSTDTQYF.

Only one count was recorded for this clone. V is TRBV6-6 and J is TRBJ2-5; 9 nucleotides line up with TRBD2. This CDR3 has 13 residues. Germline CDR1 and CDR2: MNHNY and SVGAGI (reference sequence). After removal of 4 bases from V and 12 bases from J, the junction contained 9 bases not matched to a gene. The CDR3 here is CASSSTGTSTEYF. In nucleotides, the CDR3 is TGTGCCAGCAGTTCCACCGGGACTAGCACTGAGTACTTC.

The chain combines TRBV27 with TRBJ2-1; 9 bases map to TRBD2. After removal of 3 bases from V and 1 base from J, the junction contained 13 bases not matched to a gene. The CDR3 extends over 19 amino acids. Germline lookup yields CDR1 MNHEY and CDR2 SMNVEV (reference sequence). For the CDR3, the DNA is TGTGCCAGCAGTTTCTGGAGAATTAGCGGGAGTGAGTCCTACAATGAGCAGTTCTTC. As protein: CASSFWRISGSESYNEQFF.

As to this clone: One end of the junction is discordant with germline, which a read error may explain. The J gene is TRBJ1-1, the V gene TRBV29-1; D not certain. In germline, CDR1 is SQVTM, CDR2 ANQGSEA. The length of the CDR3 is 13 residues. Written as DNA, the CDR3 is TGCAGAGTTGACGTACAGATGAACACTGAAGCTTTCTTT. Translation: CRVDVQMNTEAFF.

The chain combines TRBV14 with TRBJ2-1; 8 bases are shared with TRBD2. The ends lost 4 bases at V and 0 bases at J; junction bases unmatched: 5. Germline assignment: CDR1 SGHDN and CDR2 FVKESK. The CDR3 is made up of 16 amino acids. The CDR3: CASSPLSGSSYNEQFF. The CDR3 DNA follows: TGTGCCAGCAGCCCATTAAGCGGGAGCTCCTACAATGAGCAGTTCTTC.

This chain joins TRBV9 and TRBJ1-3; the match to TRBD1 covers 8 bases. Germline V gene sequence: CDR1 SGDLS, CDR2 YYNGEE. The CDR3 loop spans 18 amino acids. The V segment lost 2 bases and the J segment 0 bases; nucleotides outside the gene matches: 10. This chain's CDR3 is CASSVQGGQGVSGNTIYF. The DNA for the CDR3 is TGTGCCAGCAGCGTGCAAGGAGGACAGGGCGTCTCTGGAAACACCATATATTTT.

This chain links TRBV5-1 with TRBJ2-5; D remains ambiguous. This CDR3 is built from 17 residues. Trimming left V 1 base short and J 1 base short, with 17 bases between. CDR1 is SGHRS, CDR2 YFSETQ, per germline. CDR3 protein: CASSLMKSSVVQETQYF. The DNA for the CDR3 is TGCGCCAGCAGCTTGATGAAGTCCAGCGTGGTCCAAGAGACCCAGTACTTC.

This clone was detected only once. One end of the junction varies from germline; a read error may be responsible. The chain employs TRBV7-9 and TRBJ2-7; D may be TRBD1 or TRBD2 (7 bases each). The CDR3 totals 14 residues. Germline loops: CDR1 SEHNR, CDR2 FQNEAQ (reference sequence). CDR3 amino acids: CSSSLGGGGYEQYF. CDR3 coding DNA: TGTTCCAGCAGCTTAGGGGGCGGGGGCTACGAGCAGTACTTC.

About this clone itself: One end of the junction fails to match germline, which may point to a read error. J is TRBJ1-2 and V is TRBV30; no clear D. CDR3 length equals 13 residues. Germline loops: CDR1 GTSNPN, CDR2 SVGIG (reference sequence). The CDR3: CAWSNGIDYGCTF. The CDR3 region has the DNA TGTGCCTGGAGTAACGGAATCGACTATGGCTGCACCTTC.

This CDR3 is CASSLTGNEQYF. The CDR3 DNA follows: TGTGCCAGCAGCTTAACAGGGAACGAGCAGTACTTC. This chain joins TRBV11-2 and TRBJ2-7; TRBD1 might be the D (6 bases). Germline V CDR1 and CDR2: SGHAT, FQNNGV. The CDR3 spans 12 residues. The ends were cut back, 2 bases at V and 5 bases at J, with 7 bases in the middle.

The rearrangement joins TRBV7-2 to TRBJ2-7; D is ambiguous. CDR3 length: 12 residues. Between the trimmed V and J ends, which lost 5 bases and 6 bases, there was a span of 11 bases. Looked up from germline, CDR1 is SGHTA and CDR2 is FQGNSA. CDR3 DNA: TGTGCCAGCAGCGCAGCGTTAGGCGAGCAGTACTTC. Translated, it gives CASSAALGEQYF.

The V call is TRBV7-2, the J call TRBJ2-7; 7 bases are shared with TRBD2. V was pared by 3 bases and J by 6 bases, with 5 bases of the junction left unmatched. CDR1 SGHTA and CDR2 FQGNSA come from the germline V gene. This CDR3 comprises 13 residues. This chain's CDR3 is CASSFGTGGEQYF. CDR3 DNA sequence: TGTGCCAGCAGCTTTGGTACGGGAGGCGAGCAGTACTTC.

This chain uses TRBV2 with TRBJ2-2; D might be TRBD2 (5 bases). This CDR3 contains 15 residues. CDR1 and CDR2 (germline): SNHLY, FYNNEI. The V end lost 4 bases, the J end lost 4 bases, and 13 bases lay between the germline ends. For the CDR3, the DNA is TGTGCCAGCAGTGGATACGGGATAGCCACCGGGGAGCTGTTTTTT. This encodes CASSGYGIATGELFF.

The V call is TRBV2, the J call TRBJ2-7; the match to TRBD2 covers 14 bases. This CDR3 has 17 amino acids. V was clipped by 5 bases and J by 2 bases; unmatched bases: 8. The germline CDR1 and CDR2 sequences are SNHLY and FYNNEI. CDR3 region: CASSLTGTSGSPYEQYF. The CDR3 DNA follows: TGTGCCAGCAGTCTCACCGGGACTAGCGGGAGCCCCTACGAGCAGTACTTC.